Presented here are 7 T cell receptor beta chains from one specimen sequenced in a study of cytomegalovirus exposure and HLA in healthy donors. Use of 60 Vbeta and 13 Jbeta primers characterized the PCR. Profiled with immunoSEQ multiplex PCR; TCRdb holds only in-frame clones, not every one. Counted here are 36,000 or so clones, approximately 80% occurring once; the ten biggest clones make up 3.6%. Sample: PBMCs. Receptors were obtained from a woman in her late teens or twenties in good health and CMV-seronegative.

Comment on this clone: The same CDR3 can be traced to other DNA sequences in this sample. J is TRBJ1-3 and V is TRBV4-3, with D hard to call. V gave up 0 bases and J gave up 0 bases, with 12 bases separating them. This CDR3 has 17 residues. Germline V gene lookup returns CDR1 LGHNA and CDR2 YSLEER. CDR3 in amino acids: CASSQDLTRGSGNTIYF. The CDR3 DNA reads TGCGCCAGCAGCCAAGATCTTACGCGAGGCTCTGGAAACACCATATATTTT.

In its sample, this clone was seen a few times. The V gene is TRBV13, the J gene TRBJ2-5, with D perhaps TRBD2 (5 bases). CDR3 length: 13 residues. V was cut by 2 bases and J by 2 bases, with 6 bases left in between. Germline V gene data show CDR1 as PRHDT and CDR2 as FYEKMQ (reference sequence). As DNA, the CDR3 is TGTGCCAGCAGCTTAACTAGACAAGAGACCCAGTACTTC. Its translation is CASSLTRQETQYF.

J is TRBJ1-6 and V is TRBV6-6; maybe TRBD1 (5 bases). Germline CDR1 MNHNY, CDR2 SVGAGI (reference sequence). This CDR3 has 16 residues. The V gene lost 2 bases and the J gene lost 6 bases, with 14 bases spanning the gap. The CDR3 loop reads CASSYPTVILNSPLHF. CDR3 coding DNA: TGTGCCAGCAGTTACCCGACAGTCATCCTTAATTCACCCCTCCACTTT.

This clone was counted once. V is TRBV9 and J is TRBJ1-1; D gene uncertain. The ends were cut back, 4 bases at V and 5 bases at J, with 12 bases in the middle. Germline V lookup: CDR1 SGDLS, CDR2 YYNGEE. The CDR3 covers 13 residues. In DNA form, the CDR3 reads TGTGCCAGCAGCCCTCCAGGAAGGACTGAAGCTTTCTTT. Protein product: CASSPPGRTEAFF.

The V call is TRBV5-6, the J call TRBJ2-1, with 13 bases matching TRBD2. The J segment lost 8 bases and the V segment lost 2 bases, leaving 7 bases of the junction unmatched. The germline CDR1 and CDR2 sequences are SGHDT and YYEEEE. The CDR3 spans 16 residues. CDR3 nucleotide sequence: TGTGCCAGCAGCTTACTAGCGGGAGGGCCTGGACATGAGCAGTTCTTC. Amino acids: CASSLLAGGPGHEQFF.

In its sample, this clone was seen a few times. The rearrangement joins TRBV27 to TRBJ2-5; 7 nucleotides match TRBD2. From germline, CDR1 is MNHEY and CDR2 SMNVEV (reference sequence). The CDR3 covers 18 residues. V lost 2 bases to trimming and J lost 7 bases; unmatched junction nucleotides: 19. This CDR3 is CASSLVSAASGARGTQYF. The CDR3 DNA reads TGTGCCAGCAGTTTAGTGTCGGCGGCGAGCGGGGCCCGGGGGACCCAGTACTTC.

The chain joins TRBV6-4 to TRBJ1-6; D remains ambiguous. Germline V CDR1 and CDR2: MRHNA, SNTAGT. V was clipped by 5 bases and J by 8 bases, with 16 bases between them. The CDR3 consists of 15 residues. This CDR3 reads CASSRWATQYSPLHF. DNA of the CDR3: TGTGCCAGCAGTCGGTGGGCCACCCAATATTCACCCCTCCACTTT.